The 27 T cell receptor beta chains below all came from one sample that was sequenced in a study of response to subunit inactivated influenza vaccine. MiXCR was run by TCRdb on the RT-PCR reads, yielding one entry per CDR3 protein. Of over 400,000 distinct CDR3 sequences in the sample, 10% to 15% were seen once. The sequenced sample was PBMCs from blood, obtained roughly 48 days after vaccination. The receptor set was obtained from a man in his fifties or sixties who received an inactivated influenza vaccine.

The V call is TRBV5-6, the J call TRBJ2-7, with 9 nucleotides matching TRBD1. The CDR3 length is 15 residues. CDR1 is SGHDT and CDR2 is YYEEEE in the germline V gene. V was pared by 2 bases and J by 7 bases, with 10 bases of the junction left unmatched. Written as DNA, the CDR3 is TGTGCCAGCAGCTTCGGGACAGGGTTCCGTGGAGAGCAGTACTTC. It codes for CASSFGTGFRGEQYF. Variable domain in full (rest from reference TRBV5-6 and TRBJ2-7): DAGVTQSPTHLIKTRGQQVTLRCSPKSGHDTVSWYQQALGQGPQFIFQYYEEEERQRGNFPDRFSGHQFPNYSSELNVNALLLGDSALYLCASSFGTGFRGEQYFGPGTRLTVT.

The rearrangement joins TRBV4-3 to TRBJ2-7, with a tentative D call TRBD1 (5 bases). The CDR3 runs 15 residues. V lost 1 base to trimming and J lost 3 bases, with 13 bases between them. Germline lookup yields CDR1 LGHNA and CDR2 YSLEER. CDR3 sequence: CASSQVQGSFYEQYF. For the CDR3, the DNA is TGCGCCAGCAGCCAAGTTCAGGGTAGTTTCTACGAGCAGTACTTC.

The count of this clonotype is one. V and J are TRBV5-5 and TRBJ2-3; D possibly corresponds to TRBD1 (5 bases). The CDR3 covers 17 residues. V was cut by 0 bases and J by 0 bases, with 14 bases left in between. The germline V gene encodes CDR1 SGHKS and CDR2 YYEKEE (reference sequence). The CDR3 nucleotides read TGTGCCAGCAGCTTGGTGTTAGGGGCCCCTAGCACAGATACGCAGTATTTT. It encodes CASSLVLGAPSTDTQYF.

At least ten counts were recorded for this clonotype. The chain combines TRBV7-3 with TRBJ2-2; the D is unclear. The V end lost 5 bases, the J end lost 8 bases, and 12 bases lay between the germline ends. In germline, CDR1 is SGHTA, CDR2 FQGTGA. The CDR3 is 13 amino acids. CDR3 DNA sequence: TGTGCCAGCAGCCGTGGGGTGACGGGGGAGCTGTTTTTT. This encodes CASSRGVTGELFF.

This clonotype was seen ten or more times. V and J are TRBV12-3 or TRBV12-4 and TRBJ2-7; tentative D call: TRBD1 (5 bases). The CDR3 sequence is 13 residues long. Trimming shortened V by 3 bases and J by 5 bases, and 11 bases separated the two germline ends. Written as DNA, the CDR3 is TGTGCCAGCAGTTTTGGGCAGGGTGACGAGCAGTACTTC. It encodes CASSFGQGDEQYF.

This clonotype occurred a few times. This chain uses TRBV20-1 with TRBJ2-1; 10 positions agree with TRBD2. Per the germline V gene, CDR1 is DFQATT and CDR2 is SNEGSKA (reference sequence). V lost 6 bases and J lost 8; bases outside the gene matches: 7. CDR3 length: 13 amino acids. The CDR3 nucleotides read TGCAGTGCCGATGGACTAGCGGTCGATGAGCAGTTCTTC. Amino acids: CSADGLAVDEQFF.

The chain recombines TRBV5-1 with TRBJ2-1, with D hard to call. CDR1 and CDR2 (germline): SGHRS, YFSETQ. Trimming took 0 bases from V and 4 from J, leaving 8 bases between them. The CDR3 runs 14 residues. CDR3 sequence reads: CASSLADMYNEQFF. CDR3 nucleotide sequence: TGCGCCAGCAGCTTGGCCGATATGTACAATGAGCAGTTCTTC.

This clonotype was counted a few times. The V call is TRBV5-1, the J call TRBJ2-1, with 14 bases identical to TRBD2. Germline V gene sequence: CDR1 SGHRS, CDR2 YFSETQ. The V gene end was trimmed by 4 bases and the J gene end by 9 bases; junction bases not matched to a gene: 6. The CDR3 is made up of 15 amino acids. The CDR3 sequence is CASSPGLAGAAEQFF. CDR3 nucleotide sequence: TGCGCCAGCAGCCCGGGACTAGCGGGGGCGGCTGAGCAGTTCTTC.

This chain uses TRBV20-1 with TRBJ2-7, with a possible D match to TRBD1 (6 bases). Germline CDR1 reads DFQATT; CDR2 reads SNEGSKA (reference sequence). This CDR3 has 12 amino acids. The V end lost 8 bases, the J end lost 2 bases, and 13 bases lay between the germline ends. The CDR3 region has the DNA TGCAGTACTACACAGGGCGCCTACGAGCAGTACTTC. Translating gives CSTTQGAYEQYF.

J is TRBJ2-3 and V is TRBV21-1; TRBD1, as called in the table, went unchecked against the DNA. TRBV21-1 is marked as a pseudogene. This CDR3 is built from 15 residues. In DNA, the CDR3 is TGTGCCGGACCGGACAGGGCTCCTAGCACAGATACGCAGTATTTT. It specifies CAGPDRAPSTDTQYF.

This clonotype was picked up a small number of times. The CDR3 nucleotides read TGCAGCGCCCAATTTATTAATGAGCAGTTCTTC. This gives the protein CSAQFINEQFF. V and J are TRBV29-1 and TRBJ2-1; D is undetermined. V was clipped by 7 bases and J by 7 bases, with 11 bases between them. Germline lookup yields CDR1 SQVTM and CDR2 ANQGSEA. The CDR3 consists of 11 residues.

J is TRBJ2-3 and V is TRBV4-1, with 9 bases identical to TRBD2. This CDR3 has 16 amino acids. CDR1 is MGHRA, CDR2 YSYEKL, per germline. V trimming: 4 bases; J trimming: 0 bases; junction bases outside the gene matches: 5. As DNA, the CDR3 is TGCGCCAGCAGCCCTTGGCTAGCGGGGAGCACAGATACGCAGTATTTT. Encoded protein: CASSPWLAGSTDTQYF.

This clonotype was counted between two and nine times. This chain links TRBV20-1 with TRBJ2-5, with 8 bases matching TRBD1. CDR1 and CDR2 from the germline V gene are DFQATT and SNEGSKA (reference sequence). V trimming: 2 bases; J trimming: 0 bases; junction bases outside the gene matches: 8. The CDR3 runs 16 residues. CDR3 sequence (DNA): TGCAGTGCTAGACCTCGACAGGGGATGTACCAAGAGACCCAGTACTTC. The encoded protein is CSARPRQGMYQETQYF.

The V gene is TRBV2, the J gene TRBJ1-2; 9 bases align to TRBD1. Germline V gene sequence: CDR1 SNHLY, CDR2 FYNNEI. The J segment lost 3 bases and the V segment lost 6 bases, leaving 5 bases of the junction unmatched. CDR3 length: 14 residues. The CDR3 region has the DNA TGTGCCAGCAGATGGGACAGGGCGGACTATGGCTACACCTTC. Protein product: CASRWDRADYGYTF. The full variable domain, its missing parts supplied by reference TRBV2 and TRBJ1-2, is EPEVTQTPSHQVTQMGQEVILRCVPISNHLYFYWYRQILGQKVEFLVSFYNNEISEKSEIFDDQFSVERPDGSNFTLKIRSTKLEDSAMYFCASRWDRADYGYTFGSGTRLTVV.

CDR3 in DNA: TGTGCCAGCAGTTCAAACAGTGGGGATAAACTGTTTTTT. Amino acid sequence: CASSSNSGDKLFF. This chain links TRBV6-5 with TRBJ1-4, with D unresolved. The CDR3 is 13 amino acids. Germline CDR1 reads MNHEY; CDR2 reads SVGAGI. Trimming cost V 4 bases and J 11 bases, with 14 bases left between them.

This clonotype was seen a handful of times. The chain combines TRBV11-2 with TRBJ2-1; D is undetermined. The CDR3 consists of 15 residues. CDR1 is SGHAT and CDR2 is FQNNGV in the germline V gene. Trimming took off 1 base at V and 9 bases at J, with 16 bases between the two ends. The CDR3 nucleotides read TGTGCCAGCAGCTTAGGTTGGGTCGACCCCCCTGAGCAGTTCTTC. Protein: CASSLGWVDPPEQFF.

The V gene is TRBV2, the J gene TRBJ1-1, with D perhaps matching TRBD1 (6 bases). V dropped 6 bases and J dropped 0 bases, with 11 bases sitting between them. Germline V gene sequence: CDR1 SNHLY, CDR2 FYNNEI. There are 14 residues in the CDR3. In DNA form, the CDR3 reads TGTGCCAGCAGGGGCAGGGGAATGAACACTGAAGCTTTCTTT. Translating it yields CASRGRGMNTEAFF.

This chain joins TRBV30 and TRBJ2-7; D unclear. The length of the CDR3 is 14 residues. V shed 2 bases and J shed 7 bases, with 18 bases lying between them. In germline, CDR1 is GTSNPN, CDR2 SVGIG (reference sequence). CDR3 sequence reads: CAWSWQELKGEQYF. Written as DNA, the CDR3 is TGTGCCTGGAGTTGGCAGGAGCTAAAGGGTGAGCAGTACTTC.

This clonotype was seen repeatedly, ten times or more. This sequence joins TRBV7-9 and TRBJ2-7, with TRBD1 matching 10 bases. Germline V gene sequence: CDR1 SEHNR, CDR2 FQNEAQ (reference sequence). The V segment lost 0 bases and the J segment 5 bases; nucleotides outside the gene matches: 7. CDR3 size: 16 residues. CDR3 nucleotides: TGTGCCAGCAGCTTAGCGTTGGGACAGGGGACGCACGAGCAGTACTTC. Protein sequence: CASSLALGQGTHEQYF.

The chain has TRBV5-1 and TRBJ1-2; D gene ambiguous. Germline CDR1 is SGHRS and CDR2 is YFSETQ. The CDR3 runs 14 residues. Trimming cost V 0 bases and J 4 bases, with 10 bases left between them. The CDR3 DNA sequence: TGCGCCAGCAGCTTGGGGGATTTCGGCTATGGCTACACCTTC. Protein: CASSLGDFGYGYTF. The full variable domain, with the rest looked up from reference TRBV5-1 and TRBJ1-2, is KAGVTQTPRYLIKTRGQQVTLSCSPISGHRSVSWYQQTPGQGLQFLFEYFSETQRNKGNFPGRFSGRQFSNSRSEMNVSTLELGDSALYLCASSLGDFGYGYTFGSGTRLTVV.

This chain uses TRBV27 with TRBJ2-5; 9 positions agree with TRBD2. The CDR3 totals 16 residues. J gave up 0 bases and V 1 base, and 3 bases lay outside the gene matches. From germline, CDR1 is MNHEY and CDR2 SMNVEV (reference sequence). Written as DNA, the CDR3 is TGTGCCAGCAGTTTATTTGCTAGCGGGGACCAAGAGACCCAGTACTTC. It is translated as CASSLFASGDQETQYF.

J is TRBJ1-5 and V is TRBV5-5; D unresolved. CDR1 and CDR2 from the germline V gene are SGHKS and YYEKEE (reference sequence). Trimming pared 4 bases from V and 4 bases from J, leaving 12 bases between. The CDR3 is made up of 14 amino acids. CDR3 sequence reads: CASSRPGINQPQHF. CDR3 DNA sequence: TGTGCCAGCAGCAGACCGGGGATTAATCAGCCCCAGCATTTT.

This chain connects TRBV20-1 to TRBJ1-1; 9 positions agree with TRBD1. The germline CDR1 and CDR2 sequences are DFQATT and SNEGSKA (reference sequence). The CDR3 is made up of 14 amino acids. J gave up 4 bases and V 8 bases, and 11 bases lay outside the gene matches. The CDR3 region is CSTLQGAKTTEAFF. For the CDR3, the DNA is TGCAGTACCCTACAGGGGGCTAAAACCACTGAAGCTTTCTTT.

The chain combines TRBV12-3 or TRBV12-4 with TRBJ1-3; D remains unclear. The CDR3 has 13 residues. V was clipped by 6 bases and J by 8 bases, with 14 bases between them. CDR3: CASRFTVEDTIYF. The DNA for the CDR3 is TGTGCCAGCAGGTTCACAGTGGAAGACACCATATATTTT.

The chain employs TRBV3-1 and TRBJ1-5, with D unresolved. The CDR3 length is 15 residues. The V gene lost 4 bases and the J gene lost 0 bases, with 10 bases spanning the gap. Per germline, CDR1 LGHDT and CDR2 YNNKEL (reference sequence). The CDR3 coding sequence is TGTGCCAGCAGCCCTGAGGGCAATAGCAATCAGCCCCAGCATTTT. It yields the protein CASSPEGNSNQPQHF.

This clonotype was detected only a few times. V and J are TRBV5-1 and TRBJ1-4, with D possibly matching TRBD1 (5 bases). CDR1 and CDR2 from the germline V gene are SGHRS and YFSETQ. V was shortened by 0 bases and J by 7 bases, with 10 bases between the two germline ends. The CDR3 extends over 14 amino acids. In nucleotides, the CDR3 is TGCGCCAGCAGCTTGGAAGGGGCCGTTGAAAAACTGTTTTTT. Its protein product is CASSLEGAVEKLFF.

There are a few counts of this clonotype. The chain joins TRBV15 to TRBJ2-7, with 10 bases aligning to TRBD1. V shed 5 bases and J 4 bases; nucleotides not matched to a gene: 5. The germline CDR1 and CDR2 sequences are LNHNV and YYDKDF (reference sequence). The CDR3 is made up of 14 amino acids. The CDR3 reads CATSRGQGGYEQYF. CDR3 DNA: TGTGCCACCAGCCGAGGACAGGGGGGTTACGAGCAGTACTTC.